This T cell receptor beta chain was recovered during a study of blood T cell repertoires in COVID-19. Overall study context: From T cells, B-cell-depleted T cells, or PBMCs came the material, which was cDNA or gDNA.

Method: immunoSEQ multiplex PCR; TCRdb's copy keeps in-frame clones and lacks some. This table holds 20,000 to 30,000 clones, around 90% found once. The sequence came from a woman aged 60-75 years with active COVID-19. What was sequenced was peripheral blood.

Here the CDR3 DNA reads TGTGCCAGCAGCCAAGATTTAAGCGGGGGGGATACGCAGTATTTT. Translation gives CASSQDLSGGDTQYF. The rearrangement joins TRBV3-1 (or the pseudogene TRBV3-2) to TRBJ2-3, with 9 bases fitting TRBD2. The CDR3 runs 15 residues. Germline V gene data show CDR1 as LGHDT and CDR2 as YNNKEL (reference sequence). The junction had 4 bases not matched to a gene; V was cut back by 0 bases and J by 6 bases.